This T cell receptor (beta chain) was recorded in a study of T-cell reconstitution after alpha-beta-depleted transplantation in children. Points from the study as a whole: Where some patients showed high TCRbeta diversity at day 60, it came from recipient T cells and thymic progenitors that had survived. The authors attributed T-cell counts and diversity one year after transplant mostly to newly produced T cells.

Unique molecular identifiers were built into the TCRbeta library. Each CDR3 protein gets one entry after TCRdb re-called the PCR reads with MiXCR. The data contain roughly 120,000 distinct CDR3 sequences, 23% of them singletons. The table lists this clonotype with a count of one. As yet, its antigen is unknown. Sequencing was performed on PBMCs, mostly from graft donor cells, taken 180 days after TCRalphabeta/CD19-depleted stem cell transplant. This receptor was identified in a male patient aged 2-15 years who had a stem cell transplant for chronic granulomatous disease, so the T cells may come from the graft donor.

As DNA, the CDR3 is TGCGCCAGCAGCCACGGACTAGCGGTCGGCAATGAGCAGTTCTTC. Translated, it gives CASSHGLAVGNEQFF. The chain has TRBV5-1 and TRBJ2-1, with 10 bases lining up with TRBD2. Germline assignment: CDR1 SGHRS and CDR2 YFSETQ. With V trimmed by 4 bases and J by 6 bases, 7 bases remained unmatched. The CDR3 consists of 15 residues.